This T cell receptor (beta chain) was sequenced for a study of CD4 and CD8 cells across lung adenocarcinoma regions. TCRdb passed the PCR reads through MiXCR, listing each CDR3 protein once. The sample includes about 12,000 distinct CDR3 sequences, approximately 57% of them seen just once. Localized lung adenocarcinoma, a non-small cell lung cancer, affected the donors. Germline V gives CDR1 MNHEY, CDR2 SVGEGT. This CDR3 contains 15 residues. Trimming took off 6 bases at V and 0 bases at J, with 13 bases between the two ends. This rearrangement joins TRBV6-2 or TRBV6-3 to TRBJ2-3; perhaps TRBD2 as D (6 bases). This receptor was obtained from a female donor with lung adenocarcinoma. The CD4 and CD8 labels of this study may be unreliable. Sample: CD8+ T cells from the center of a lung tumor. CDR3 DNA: TGTGCCAGCAGCTACGGGGGAACTAGCACAGATACGCAGTATTTT. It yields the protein CASSYGGTSTDTQYF.